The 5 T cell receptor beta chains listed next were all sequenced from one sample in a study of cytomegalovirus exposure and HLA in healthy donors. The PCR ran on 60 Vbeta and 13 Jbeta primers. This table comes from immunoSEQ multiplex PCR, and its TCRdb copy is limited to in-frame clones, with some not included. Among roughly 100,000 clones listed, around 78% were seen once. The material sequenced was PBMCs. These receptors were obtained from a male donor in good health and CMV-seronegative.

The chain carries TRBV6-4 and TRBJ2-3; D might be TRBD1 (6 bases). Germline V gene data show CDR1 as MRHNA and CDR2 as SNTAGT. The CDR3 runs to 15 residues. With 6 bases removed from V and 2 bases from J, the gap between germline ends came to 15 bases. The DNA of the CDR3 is TGTGCCAGCAGCGATACAGGGCGGGCCACAGATACGCAGTATTTT. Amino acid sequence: CASSDTGRATDTQYF.

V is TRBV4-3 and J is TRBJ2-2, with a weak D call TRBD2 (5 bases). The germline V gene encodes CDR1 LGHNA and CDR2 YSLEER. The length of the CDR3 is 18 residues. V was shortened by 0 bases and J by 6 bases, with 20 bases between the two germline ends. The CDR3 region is CASSQDLAGLLGSGELFF. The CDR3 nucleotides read TGCGCCAGCAGCCAAGATCTGGCGGGCCTCTTAGGCTCCGGGGAGCTGTTTTTT.

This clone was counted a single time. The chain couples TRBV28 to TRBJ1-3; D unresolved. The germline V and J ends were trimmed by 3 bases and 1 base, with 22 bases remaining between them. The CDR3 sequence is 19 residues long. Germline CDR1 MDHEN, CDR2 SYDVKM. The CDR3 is CASSFDPKTDRASGNTIYF. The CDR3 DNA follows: TGTGCCAGCAGTTTCGATCCAAAGACTGACCGTGCGTCTGGAAACACCATATATTTT.

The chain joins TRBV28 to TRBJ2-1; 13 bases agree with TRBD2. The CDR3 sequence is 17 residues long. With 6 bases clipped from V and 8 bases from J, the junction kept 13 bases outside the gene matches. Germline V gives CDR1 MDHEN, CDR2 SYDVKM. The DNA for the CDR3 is TGTGCCAGCAGCCCAGACAAGTGGACTAGCGGGAGTCATGAGCAGTTCTTC. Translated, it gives CASSPDKWTSGSHEQFF.

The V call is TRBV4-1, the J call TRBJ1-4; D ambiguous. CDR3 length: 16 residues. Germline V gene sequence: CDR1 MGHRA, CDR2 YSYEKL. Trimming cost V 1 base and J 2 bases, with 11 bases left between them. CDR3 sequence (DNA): TGCGCCAGCAGCCAAGGGTTCCAGGTTACTAATGAAAAACTGTTTTTT. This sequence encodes CASSQGFQVTNEKLFF.